This T cell receptor beta chain comes out of a study of shared clonotypes between healthy human individuals. Notes on the study in general: Generation probabilities of non-shared clonotypes were lower (relative to those shared by all four donors). In general, naive subsets displayed greater estimated richness than memory subsets did. In having few donors, the study represented limited genetic and exposure-history diversity.

CD8 cells classed as naive were CD45RO-negative and positively selected for CCR7, excluding terminally differentiated effector memory CD45RA+ cells. The donors, all of them Caucasian adults, lived in Nashville, Tennessee. About this clone itself: As yet, its antigen is unknown.

The repertoire was sequenced with immunoSEQ multiplex PCR; TCRdb's copy has only in-frame clones and lacks some. The sample lists roughly 890,000 clones; 80% to 95% were seen once. Germline CDR1 is KGHSH and CDR2 is LQKENI. The CDR3 runs to 15 residues. V was clipped by 0 bases and J by 5 bases, with 14 bases between them. The origin of this receptor is a man aged 25-45 years in good health. Material: naive CD8+ T cells sorted from blood. The chain combines TRBV18 with TRBJ2-7, with no clear D. The CDR3: CASSPPSWGRNEQYF. As DNA, the CDR3 is TGTGCCAGCTCACCACCCTCGTGGGGTCGCAACGAGCAGTACTTC.